The 9 T cell receptor beta chains in this list originate from one sample, sequenced in a study of T cell responses to AZD1222 COVID-19 vaccine. Generated by immunoSEQ multiplex PCR, the TCRdb table keeps only in-frame clones and is missing some. The top ten clones hold approximately 5.2% of a sample with approximately 120,000 clones, 87% of them seen once. The material sequenced was peripheral blood, taken on day 0 of AZD1222 vaccination. The receptors come from an adult in good health.

This clone was picked up one time. Distinct nucleotide sequences in the sample also encode this CDR3. The V gene is TRBV27, the J gene TRBJ1-6; the D gene is possibly TRBD1 (6 bases). Trimming shortened V by 4 bases and J by 7 bases, and 11 bases separated the two germline ends. Germline-derived CDR1 and CDR2 are MNHEY and SMNVEV (reference sequence). The CDR3 is 14 residues long. This chain's CDR3 is CASSWGGRNSPLHF. The CDR3 DNA sequence: TGTGCCAGCAGTTGGGGGGGGCGGAATTCACCCCTCCACTTT.

V gene TRBV18 combines with J gene TRBJ2-7; tentative D call: TRBD1 (5 bases). Trimming took off 0 bases at V and 2 bases at J, with 11 bases between the two ends. The germline gives CDR1 KGHSH, CDR2 LQKENI. The CDR3 is made up of 15 amino acids. CDR3: CASSPPGRTTYEQYF. The CDR3 DNA reads as TGTGCCAGCTCACCACCCGGCCGGACAACCTACGAGCAGTACTTC. Together with reference TRBV18 and TRBJ2-7, the CDR3 gives the full variable domain: NAGVMQNPRHLVRRRGQEARLRCSPMKGHSHVYWYRQLPEEGLKFMVYLQKENIIDESGMPKERFSAEFPKEGPSILRIQQVVRGDSAAYFCASSPPGRTTYEQYFGPGTRLTVT.

V usage is TRBV4-1 and J usage is TRBJ2-2; D is undetermined. The V end was cut by 8 bases, the J end by 3 bases, with 13 bases between. CDR3 length: 14 residues. The V gene's germline CDR1 is MGHRA and CDR2 YSYEKL. The CDR3, as DNA: TGCGCCAGCGGACCCCCTGGCTACACCGGGGAGCTGTTTTTT. It codes for CASGPPGYTGELFF.

The chain joins TRBV5-1 to TRBJ1-5; 7 bases align to TRBD1. There are 16 residues in the CDR3. The J segment lost 0 bases and the V segment lost 4 bases, leaving 7 bases of the junction unmatched. CDR1 is SGHRS and CDR2 is YFSETQ in the germline V gene. The CDR3 coding sequence is TGCGCCAGCAGCCCCGGGGACAGTAATAGCAATCAGCCCCAGCATTTT. It specifies CASSPGDSNSNQPQHF.

The chain recombines TRBV7-2 with TRBJ1-1; 11 bases are a match to TRBD1. CDR1 and CDR2 from the germline V gene are SGHTA and FQGNSA. The trim removed 4 bases at V and 5 bases at J, leaving 12 bases unmatched. This CDR3 comprises 17 residues. The CDR3 sequence: CASSSPGQGVRWTEAFF. The CDR3, as DNA: TGTGCCAGCAGCTCACCGGGACAGGGGGTCAGATGGACTGAAGCTTTCTTT.

CDR3 sequence: CASSPDRELFF. In DNA form, the CDR3 reads TGTGCCAGCAGCCCCGATCGGGAGCTGTTTTTT. V gene TRBV28 combines with J gene TRBJ2-2; no clear D gene. The CDR3 covers 11 residues. Germline CDR1 is MDHEN and CDR2 is SYDVKM. The germline V and J ends were trimmed by 6 bases and 9 bases, with 8 bases remaining between them. The full variable domain, completed using reference TRBV28 and TRBJ2-2, is DVKVTQSSRYLVKRTGEKVFLECVQDMDHENMFWYRQDPGLGLRLIYFSYDVKMKEKGDIPEGYSVSREKKERFSLILESASTNQTSMYLCASSPDRELFFGEGSRLTVL.

In its sample, this clone was seen once. The chain combines TRBV5-1 with TRBJ2-5, with a tentative D call TRBD1 (6 bases). V lost 5 bases to trimming and J lost 1 base, with 12 bases between them. The CDR3 has 14 amino acids. Per germline, CDR1 SGHRS and CDR2 YFSETQ. Here the CDR3 reads CASSSDRTQETQYF. DNA of the CDR3: TGCGCCAGCAGTTCCGACAGGACCCAAGAGACCCAGTACTTC.

This rearrangement joins TRBV24-1 to TRBJ1-5, with a weak D call TRBD1 (5 bases). Deletions cut 4 bases from V and 2 bases from J, with 5 bases between. The germline V gene encodes CDR1 KGHDR and CDR2 SFDVKD. CDR3 length equals 13 residues. CDR3 nucleotide sequence: TGTGCCACCAGTGAACAGGGCAATCAGCCCCAGCATTTT. Translating it yields CATSEQGNQPQHF.

V gene TRBV5-5 combines with J gene TRBJ2-5; 10 positions agree with TRBD2. Germline V gives CDR1 SGHKS, CDR2 YYEKEE (reference sequence). This CDR3 region has 13 residues. The junction had 2 bases not matched to a gene; V was cut back by 8 bases and J by 1 base. The DNA of the CDR3 is TGTGCCAGTCGGACTAGCGGCCAAGAGACCCAGTACTTC. Translated, it gives CASRTSGQETQYF.